This is a list of T cell receptor beta chains from one sample in a study of T-cell reconstitution after alpha-beta-depleted transplantation in children. Using its own MiXCR run on the PCR reads, TCRdb lists one record per CDR3 protein. This table has roughly 66,000 distinct CDR3 sequences, approximately 4.4% appearing once. The sample was PBMCs, mostly from graft donor cells, taken 180 days after TCRalphabeta/CD19-depleted stem cell transplant. The receptor set was obtained from a boy younger than two who had a stem cell transplant for acute myeloid leukemia, so the T cells may come from the graft donor. CDR3s include the opening cysteine and the closing phenylalanine or tryptophan. A D gene is named only where the DNA matches it firmly. Clone size is given for some rows only: seen once, a few or many times, or a class if the clone is expanded.

>many|-|TRBV7-2|TRBJ1-2
CASSMGTRNSQRGYTF
TGTGCCAGCAGCATGGGGACCCGAAATTCCCAGAGGGGCTACACCTTC
>many|-|TRBV7-2|TRBJ2-3
CASSLQVDSSTDTQYF
TGTGCCAGCAGTTTACAGGTTGATTCTAGCACAGATACGCAGTATTTT
>many|TRBD2|TRBV4-1|TRBJ2-2
CASSPSLAGGHNTGELFF
TGCGCCAGCAGCCCGTCCTTGGCGGGGGGCCATAACACCGGGGAGCTGTTTTTT
>many|TRBD1|TRBV19|TRBJ2-7
CASSPQDRGFEQYF
TGTGCCAGTAGTCCCCAGGACAGGGGGTTCGAGCAGTACTTC
>many|-|TRBV7-8|TRBJ2-1
CASSRARVNEQFF
TGTGCCAGCAGCCGGGCCAGGGTTAATGAGCAGTTCTTC
>many|-|TRBV7-2|TRBJ2-3
CASSLDPSTDTQYF
TGTGCCAGCAGCTTAGACCCTAGCACAGATACGCAGTATTTT
>many|-|TRBV5-4|TRBJ1-1
CASSLWGGGTEAFF
TGTGCCAGCAGCTTGTGGGGAGGTGGGACTGAAGCTTTCTTT
>many|TRBD1|TRBV4-3|TRBJ2-7
CASSQDRRDRGIGEQYF
TGCGCCAGCAGCCAAGATAGGCGAGACAGGGGGATTGGCGAGCAGTACTTC
>-|TRBD2|TRBV12-3/TRBV12-4|TRBJ2-3
CASSPVSGGTDTQYF
TGTGCCAGCAGCCCTGTTAGCGGGGGTACAGATACGCAGTATTTT
>-|-|TRBV19|TRBJ2-7
CASSIEGSYYEQYF
TGTGCCAGTAGTATAGAGGGCAGCTACTACGAGCAGTACTTC
>many|-|TRBV5-1|TRBJ2-3
CASRGGGAADTQYF
TGCGCCAGCAGGGGCGGAGGTGCTGCAGATACGCAGTATTTT
>many|-|TRBV5-6|TRBJ2-2
CASSLRDLTTGELFF
TGTGCCAGCAGCTTGAGGGACCTAACTACCGGGGAGCTGTTTTTT
>many|-|TRBV12-3/TRBV12-4|TRBJ2-7
CASSFSTGTYEQYF
TGTGCCAGCAGTTTTTCGACAGGCACCTACGAGCAGTACTTC
>many|-|TRBV5-1|TRBJ1-5
CASSLATKGRNQPQHF
TGCGCCAGCAGCTTGGCGACCAAAGGGCGCAATCAGCCCCAGCATTTT
>-|TRBD1|TRBV10-3|TRBJ1-1
CAIRQGADTEAFF
TGTGCCATCAGACAGGGGGCGGACACTGAAGCTTTCTTT
>many|-|TRBV7-2|TRBJ2-3
CASSPYTAGTQYF
TGTGCCAGCAGCCCCTACACCGCCGGTACGCAGTATTTT
>many|TRBD1|TRBV24-1|TRBJ2-1
CATSDPHTGTGVYNEQFF
TGTGCCACCAGTGACCCTCACACCGGGACAGGGGTATACAATGAGCAGTTCTTC
>many|TRBD1|TRBV20-1|TRBJ1-3
CSARDRQGVSGNTIYF
TGCAGTGCTAGAGATCGGCAGGGGGTCTCTGGAAACACCATATATTTT
>many|-|TRBV12-3/TRBV12-4|TRBJ2-5
CASSLGEGGAMYQETQYF
TGTGCCAGCAGTTTAGGGGAGGGGGGGGCTATGTACCAAGAGACCCAGTACTTC
>many|-|TRBV29-1|TRBJ1-2
CSVPNTYLANYGYTF
TGCAGCGTTCCTAACACCTACTTAGCTAACTATGGCTACACCTTC
>many|-|TRBV5-1|TRBJ2-1
CASSLFGGNEQFF
TGCGCCAGCAGCTTGTTCGGGGGTAATGAGCAGTTCTTC
>many|TRBD1|TRBV11-2|TRBJ2-7
CASSLGQGVMVYEQYF
TGTGCCAGCAGCTTGGGACAGGGGGTTATGGTCTACGAGCAGTACTTC
>many|-|TRBV7-8|TRBJ1-5
CASRRQYNQPQHF
TGTGCCAGCCGCAGACAGTACAATCAGCCCCAGCATTTT
>many|-|TRBV20-1|TRBJ1-1
CSATAALF
TGCAGTGCAACCGCTGCGCTCTTT
>many|-|TRBV6-5|TRBJ1-1
CASSYSWGGTEAFF
TGTGCCAGCAGTTACTCGTGGGGGGGCACTGAAGCTTTCTTT
>many|TRBD1|TRBV7-2|TRBJ1-1
CASSLVRTGNLNTEAFF
TGTGCCAGCAGCTTAGTGAGGACAGGGAATCTAAACACTGAAGCTTTCTTT
>many|-|TRBV20-1|TRBJ2-5
CSARTAGLETQYF
TGCAGTGCTCGGACAGCCGGACTGGAGACCCAGTACTTC
>many|-|TRBV24-1|TRBJ2-1
CATSDFGRGRGLMDNEQFF
TGTGCCACCAGTGATTTTGGCAGAGGGAGGGGGTTAATGGACAATGAGCAGTTCTTC
>many|-|TRBV3-1|TRBJ1-2
CASSRNPSGDLYYGYTF
TGTGCCAGCAGCCGAAATCCCTCAGGGGACCTTTACTATGGCTACACCTTC
>many|TRBD2|TRBV6-2/TRBV6-3|TRBJ2-5
CASSYSLAGSLRGDGETQYF
TGTGCCAGCAGTTACTCGCTAGCGGGTTCACTTCGGGGGGACGGAGAGACCCAGTACTTC
>many|-|TRBV29-1|TRBJ1-2
CSVVGGAGYTF
TGCAGCGTTGTAGGGGGGGCCGGCTACACCTTC
>many|-|TRBV20-1|TRBJ2-5
CSAFREGSGKTQYF
TGCAGTGCTTTCAGGGAAGGGTCCGGGAAGACCCAGTACTTC
>many|TRBD2|TRBV20-1|TRBJ2-5
CSEASGGARETQYF
TGCAGTGAGGCTAGCGGGGGGGCCCGGGAGACCCAGTACTTC
>many|-|TRBV20-1|TRBJ1-1
CSARSDRLNTEAFF
TGCAGTGCCCGGAGCGACCGACTGAACACTGAAGCTTTCTTT
>few|TRBD2|TRBV5-6|TRBJ2-2
CASSLMLASGGKTGELFF
TGTGCCAGCAGCTTGATGCTGGCTAGCGGGGGAAAGACCGGGGAGCTGTTTTTT
>many|-|TRBV24-1|TRBJ2-7
CATSDYRVDEQYF
TGTGCCACCAGTGATTACAGGGTGGACGAGCAGTACTTC
>many|TRBD1|TRBV7-2|TRBJ1-6
CASSFSGRGNSPLHF
TGTGCCAGCAGCTTTAGTGGCAGGGGGAATTCACCCCTCCACTTT
>many|-|TRBV15|TRBJ2-3
CATSRDPSTDTQYF
TGTGCCACCAGCAGAGACCCCTCAACAGATACGCAGTATTTT
>many|-|TRBV7-8|TRBJ1-4
CASSLASYYEKLFF
TGTGCCAGCAGCTTGGCCAGCTACTATGAAAAACTGTTTTTT
>-|TRBD2|TRBV19|TRBJ2-3
CASRTSDTQYF
TGTGCCAGTCGGACTAGCGATACGCAGTATTTT
>many|-|TRBV20-1|TRBJ1-2
CSASRHSANYGYTF
TGCAGTGCTAGTCGGCATTCCGCTAACTATGGCTACACCTTC
>many|-|TRBV18|TRBJ2-1
CASSPDNLGVRFF
TGTGCCAGCTCACCGGACAACTTAGGGGTCAGGTTCTTC
>-|-|TRBV7-8|TRBJ2-1
CASSLDGGSRQFF
TGTGCCAGCAGCCTAGACGGGGGCAGCCGGCAGTTCTTC
>many|TRBD2|TRBV20-1|TRBJ2-2
CSARTVAGVELFF
TGCAGTGCTCGGACCGTAGCGGGGGTAGAGCTGTTTTTT
>many|TRBD1|TRBV12-3/TRBV12-4|TRBJ1-6
CASSLRQGGSPLHF
TGTGCCAGCAGTTTACGACAGGGAGGGTCACCCCTCCACTTT
>many|-|TRBV7-2|TRBJ1-5
CASSLEAPGNQPQHF
TGTGCCAGCAGCTTAGAGGCCCCGGGGAATCAGCCCCAGCATTTT
>many|-|TRBV12-3/TRBV12-4|TRBJ1-5
CASSLAAGHPSNQPQHF
TGTGCCAGCAGTTTAGCGGCAGGACATCCTAGCAATCAGCCCCAGCATTTT
>many|TRBD1|TRBV29-1|TRBJ2-1
CSVRRPGQGSYNEQFF
TGCAGCGTACGAAGACCTGGACAGGGCTCCTACAATGAGCAGTTCTTC
>many|-|TRBV3-1|TRBJ2-7
CASSQETSRAHEQYF
TGTGCCAGCAGCCAGGAAACGTCCAGGGCTCACGAGCAGTACTTC
>many|-|TRBV12-3/TRBV12-4|TRBJ2-6
CASKPGWTISGANVLTF
TGTGCCAGCAAGCCGGGGTGGACTATATCTGGGGCCAACGTCCTGACTTTC
>many|-|TRBV4-3|TRBJ2-1
CASSQDRRANEQFF
TGCGCCAGCAGCCAAGACCGTCGGGCCAATGAGCAGTTCTTC
>many|-|TRBV12-3/TRBV12-4|TRBJ2-5
CASSLIGVGTQYF
TGTGCCAGCAGTTTAATAGGGGTCGGGACCCAGTACTTC
>many|-|TRBV5-6|TRBJ1-1
CASSLGGNPGVTEAFF
TGTGCCAGCAGCCTGGGGGGGAACCCGGGGGTGACTGAAGCTTTCTTT
>many|-|TRBV5-1|TRBJ2-3
CASSLRQSTDTQYF
TGCGCCAGCAGCTTGAGGCAGAGCACAGATACGCAGTATTTT